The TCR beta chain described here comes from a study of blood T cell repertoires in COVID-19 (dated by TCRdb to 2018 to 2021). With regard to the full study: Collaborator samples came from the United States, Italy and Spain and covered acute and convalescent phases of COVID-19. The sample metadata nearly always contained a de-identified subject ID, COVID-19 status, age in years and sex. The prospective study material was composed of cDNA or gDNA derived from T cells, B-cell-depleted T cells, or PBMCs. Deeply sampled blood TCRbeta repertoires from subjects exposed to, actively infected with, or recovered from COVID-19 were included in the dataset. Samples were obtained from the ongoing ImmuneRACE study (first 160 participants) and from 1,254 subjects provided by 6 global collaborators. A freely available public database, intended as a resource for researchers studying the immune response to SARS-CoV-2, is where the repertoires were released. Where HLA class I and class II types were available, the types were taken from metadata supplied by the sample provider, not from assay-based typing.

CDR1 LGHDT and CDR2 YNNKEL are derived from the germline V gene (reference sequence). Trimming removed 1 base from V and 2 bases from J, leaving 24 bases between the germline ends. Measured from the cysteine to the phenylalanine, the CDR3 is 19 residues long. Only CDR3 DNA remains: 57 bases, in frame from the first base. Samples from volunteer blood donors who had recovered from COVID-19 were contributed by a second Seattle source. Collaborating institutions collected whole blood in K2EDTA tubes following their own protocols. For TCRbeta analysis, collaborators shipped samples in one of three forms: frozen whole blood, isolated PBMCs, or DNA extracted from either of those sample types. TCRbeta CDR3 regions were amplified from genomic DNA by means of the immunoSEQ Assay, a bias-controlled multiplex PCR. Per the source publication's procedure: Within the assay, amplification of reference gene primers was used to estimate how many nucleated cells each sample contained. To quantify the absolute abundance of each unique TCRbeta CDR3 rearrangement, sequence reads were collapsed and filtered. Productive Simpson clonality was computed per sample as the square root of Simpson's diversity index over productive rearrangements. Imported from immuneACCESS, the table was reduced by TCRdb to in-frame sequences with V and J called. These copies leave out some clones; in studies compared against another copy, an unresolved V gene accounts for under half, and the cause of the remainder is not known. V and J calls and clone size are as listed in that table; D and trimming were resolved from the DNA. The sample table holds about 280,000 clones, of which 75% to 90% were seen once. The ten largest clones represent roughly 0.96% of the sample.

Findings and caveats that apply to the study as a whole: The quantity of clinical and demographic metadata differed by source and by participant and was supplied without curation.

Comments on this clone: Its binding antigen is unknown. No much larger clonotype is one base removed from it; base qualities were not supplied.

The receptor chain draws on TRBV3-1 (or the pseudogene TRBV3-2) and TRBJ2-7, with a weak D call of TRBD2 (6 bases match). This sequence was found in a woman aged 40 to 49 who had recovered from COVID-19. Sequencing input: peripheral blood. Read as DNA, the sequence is TGTGCCAGCAGCCAAGTAAACGTTCGTCGGGCAGGGAGGCCCTACGAGCAGTACTTC. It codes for CASSQVNVRRAGRPYEQYF.